The present TCR beta chain was sequenced within a study of blood T cells in healthy people across ages. Looking at the study overall: With template switching, about one barcoded beta molecule was captured per two T cells.

In terms of origin and age, donors were healthy Caucasian individuals from Russia aged 6 to 90. Total RNA amounts of at least 5.5 micrograms were extracted per sample. This CDR3 has 17 residues. Germline V CDR1 and CDR2: SEHNR, FQNEAQ (reference sequence). V lost 1 base and J 0 bases, leaving 13 bases between the germline ends. Alongside a J-beta primer mix, a sample-barcoded 5' primer served in a second PCR lasting about 7 to 11 cycles. TCRdb re-derived calls from the 5' RACE reads in MiXCR, one entry per CDR3 protein. The sample yields 1.5 million to 2 million distinct CDR3 sequences, 35% to 50% seen once.

What was sequenced was blood. This sequence was found in a human donor in good health. The chain has TRBV7-9 and TRBJ2-1; D gene unclear. The CDR3 reads CASSLDTVTSSYNEQFF. Written as DNA, the CDR3 is TGTGCCAGCAGCTTAGATACGGTGACCAGCTCCTACAATGAGCAGTTCTTC.